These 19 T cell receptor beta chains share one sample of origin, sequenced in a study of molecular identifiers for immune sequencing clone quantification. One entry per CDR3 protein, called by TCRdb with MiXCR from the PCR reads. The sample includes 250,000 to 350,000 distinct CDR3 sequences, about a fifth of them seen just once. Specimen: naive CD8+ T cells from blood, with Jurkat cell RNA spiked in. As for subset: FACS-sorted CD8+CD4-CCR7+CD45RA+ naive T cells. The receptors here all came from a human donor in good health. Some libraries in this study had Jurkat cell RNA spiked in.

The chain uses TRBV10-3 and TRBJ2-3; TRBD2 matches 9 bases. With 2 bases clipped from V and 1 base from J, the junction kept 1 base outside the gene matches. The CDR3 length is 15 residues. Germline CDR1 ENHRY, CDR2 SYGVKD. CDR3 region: CAISEERGGTDTQYF. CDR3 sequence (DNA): TGTGCCATCAGTGAGGAGCGGGGGGGCACAGATACGCAGTATTTT.

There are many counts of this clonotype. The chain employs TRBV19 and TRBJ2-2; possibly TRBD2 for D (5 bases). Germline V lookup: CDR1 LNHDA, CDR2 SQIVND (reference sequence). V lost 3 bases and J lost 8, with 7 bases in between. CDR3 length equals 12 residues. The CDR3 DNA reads TGTGCCAGTAGTATTAGCGCGGGGGAGCTGTTTTTT. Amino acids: CASSISAGELFF.

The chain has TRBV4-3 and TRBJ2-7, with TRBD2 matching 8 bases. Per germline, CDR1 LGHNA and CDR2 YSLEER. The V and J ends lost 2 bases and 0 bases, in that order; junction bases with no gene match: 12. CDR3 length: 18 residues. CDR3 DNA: TGCGCCAGCAGCCAAACAGTGGCGGGGGGAGAAGTCTCCTACGAGCAGTACTTC. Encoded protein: CASSQTVAGGEVSYEQYF.

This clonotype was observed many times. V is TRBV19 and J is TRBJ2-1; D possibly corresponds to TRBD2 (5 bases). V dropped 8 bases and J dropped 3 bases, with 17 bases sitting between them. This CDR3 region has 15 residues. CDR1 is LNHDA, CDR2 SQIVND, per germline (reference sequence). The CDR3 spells CASSIDGDIYNEQFF. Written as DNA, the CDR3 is TGTGCCAGTTCCATAGACGGGGATATCTACAATGAGCAGTTCTTC. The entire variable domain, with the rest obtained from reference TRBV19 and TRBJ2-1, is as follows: DGGITQSPKYLFRKEGQNVTLSCEQNLNHDAMYWYRQDPGQGLRLIYYSQIVNDFQKGDIAEGYSVSREKKESFPLTVTSAQKNPTAFYLCASSIDGDIYNEQFFGPGTRLTVL.

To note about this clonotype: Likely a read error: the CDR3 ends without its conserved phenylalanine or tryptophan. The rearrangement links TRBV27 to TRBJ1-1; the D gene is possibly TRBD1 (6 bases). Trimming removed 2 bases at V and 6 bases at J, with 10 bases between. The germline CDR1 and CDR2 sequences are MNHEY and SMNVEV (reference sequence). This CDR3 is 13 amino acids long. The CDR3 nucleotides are TGTGCCAGCAGTTTAGGAGGGGGATCTGAAGCTTTCTCT. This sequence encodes CASSLGGGSEAFS.

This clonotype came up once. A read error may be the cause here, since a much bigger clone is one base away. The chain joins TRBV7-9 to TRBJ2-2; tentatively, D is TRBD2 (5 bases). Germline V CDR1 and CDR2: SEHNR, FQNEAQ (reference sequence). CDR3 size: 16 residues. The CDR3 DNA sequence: TGTGCCAGCAGCTCCACACGGGCCGACAACACCGGGGAGCGGTTTTTT. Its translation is CASSSTRADNTGERFF.

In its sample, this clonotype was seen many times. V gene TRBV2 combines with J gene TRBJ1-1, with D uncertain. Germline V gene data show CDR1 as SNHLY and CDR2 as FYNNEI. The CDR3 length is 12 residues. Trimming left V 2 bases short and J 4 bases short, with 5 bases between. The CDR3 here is CASSEWRTEAFF. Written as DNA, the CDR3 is TGTGCCAGCAGTGAATGGCGCACTGAAGCTTTCTTT.

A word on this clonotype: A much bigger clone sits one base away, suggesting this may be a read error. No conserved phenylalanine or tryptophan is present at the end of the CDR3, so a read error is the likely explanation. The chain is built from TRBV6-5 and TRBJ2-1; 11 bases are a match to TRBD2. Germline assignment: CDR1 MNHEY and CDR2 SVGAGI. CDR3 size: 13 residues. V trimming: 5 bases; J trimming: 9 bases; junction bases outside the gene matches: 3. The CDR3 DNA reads TGTGCCAGCAGTAGTCTAGCGGGAGGTGAGCAGTTCTCC. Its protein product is CASSSLAGGEQFS.

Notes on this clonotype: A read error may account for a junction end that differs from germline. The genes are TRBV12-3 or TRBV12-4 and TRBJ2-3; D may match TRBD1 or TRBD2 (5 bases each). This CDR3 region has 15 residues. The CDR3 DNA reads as TGTGCCGGCAGTTTCGAGGGGTCAAGCACAGATACGCAGTATTTT. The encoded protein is CAGSFEGSSTDTQYF.

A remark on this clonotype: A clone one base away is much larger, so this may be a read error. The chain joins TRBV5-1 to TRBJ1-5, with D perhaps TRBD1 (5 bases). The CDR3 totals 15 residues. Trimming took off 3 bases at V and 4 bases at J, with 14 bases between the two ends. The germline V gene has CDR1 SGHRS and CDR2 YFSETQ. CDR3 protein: CASSSGSGGNQPQHF. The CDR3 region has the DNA TGCGCCAGCAGCTCGGGGAGCGGGGGGAATCAGCCCCAGCATTTT. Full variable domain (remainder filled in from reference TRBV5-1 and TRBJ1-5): KAGVTQTPRYLIKTRGQQVTLSCSPISGHRSVSWYQQTPGQGLQFLFEYFSETQRNKGNFPGRFSGRQFSNSRSEMNVSTLELGDSALYLCASSSGSGGNQPQHFGDGTRLSIL.

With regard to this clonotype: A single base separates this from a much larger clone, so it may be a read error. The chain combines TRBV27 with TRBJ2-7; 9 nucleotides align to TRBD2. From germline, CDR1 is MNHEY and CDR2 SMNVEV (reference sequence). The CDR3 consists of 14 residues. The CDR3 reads CASSFSGSSYEQHF. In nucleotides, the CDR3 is TGTGCCAGCAGTTTTAGCGGGAGTAGTTACGAGCAGCACTTC.

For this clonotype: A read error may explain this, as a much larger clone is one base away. CDR3: CTSSDRANTEAFF. The CDR3 DNA is TGTACCAGCAGTGACAGGGCGAACACTGAAGCTTTCTTT. The chain combines TRBV28 with TRBJ1-1; 7 bases match TRBD1. The germline V gene has CDR1 MDHEN and CDR2 SYDVKM. CDR3 length equals 13 residues.

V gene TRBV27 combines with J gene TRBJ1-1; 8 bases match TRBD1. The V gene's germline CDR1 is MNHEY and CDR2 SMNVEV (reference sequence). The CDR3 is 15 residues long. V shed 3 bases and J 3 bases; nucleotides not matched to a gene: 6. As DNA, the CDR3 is TGTGCCAGCAGTTTTGGAACAGGGGGATACACTGAAGCTTTCTTT. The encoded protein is CASSFGTGGYTEAFF.

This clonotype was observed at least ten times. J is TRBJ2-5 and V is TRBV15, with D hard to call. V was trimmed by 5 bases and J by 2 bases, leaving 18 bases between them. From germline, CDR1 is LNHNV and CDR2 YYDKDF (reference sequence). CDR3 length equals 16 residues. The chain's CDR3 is CATSSRTVRLQETQYF. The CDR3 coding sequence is TGTGCCACCAGCTCCCGGACGGTGAGATTACAAGAGACCCAGTACTTC.

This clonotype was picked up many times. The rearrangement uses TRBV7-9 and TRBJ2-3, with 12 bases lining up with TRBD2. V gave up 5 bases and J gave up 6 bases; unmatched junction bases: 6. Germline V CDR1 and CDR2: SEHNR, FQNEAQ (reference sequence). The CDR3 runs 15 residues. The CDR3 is CASSMTSGSLDTQYF. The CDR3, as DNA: TGTGCCAGCAGCATGACTAGCGGGAGCCTGGATACGCAGTATTTT. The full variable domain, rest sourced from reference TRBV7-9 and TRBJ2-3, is DTGVSQNPRHKITKRGQNVTFRCDPISEHNRLYWYRQTLGQGPEFLTYFQNEAQLEKSRLLSDRFSAERPKGSFSTLEIQRTEQGDSAMYLCASSMTSGSLDTQYFGPGTRLTVL.

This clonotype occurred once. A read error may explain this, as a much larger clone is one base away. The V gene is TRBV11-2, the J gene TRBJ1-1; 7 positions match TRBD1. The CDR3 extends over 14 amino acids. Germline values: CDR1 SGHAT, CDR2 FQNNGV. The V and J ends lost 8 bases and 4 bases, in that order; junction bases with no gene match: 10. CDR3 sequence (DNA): TGTGCCAGCGGCCCGAGCCCAGGGGGCACTGAAGCTTTCTTT. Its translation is CASGPSPGGTEAFF.

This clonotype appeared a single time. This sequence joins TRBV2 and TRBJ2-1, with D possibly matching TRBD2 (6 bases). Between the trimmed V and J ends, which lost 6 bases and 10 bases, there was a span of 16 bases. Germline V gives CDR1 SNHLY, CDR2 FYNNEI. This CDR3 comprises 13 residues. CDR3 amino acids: CASRARLGPEQFF. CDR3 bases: TGTGCCAGCAGAGCACGACTAGGACCCGAGCAGTTCTTC.

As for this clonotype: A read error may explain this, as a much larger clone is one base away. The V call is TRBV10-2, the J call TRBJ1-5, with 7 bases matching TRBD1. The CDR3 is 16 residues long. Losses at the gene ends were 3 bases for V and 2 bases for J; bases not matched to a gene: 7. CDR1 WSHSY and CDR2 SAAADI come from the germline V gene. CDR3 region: CASSEMGQTGNQPQHF. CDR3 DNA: TGCGCCAGCAGTGAAATGGGACAGACCGGCAATCAGCCCCAGCATTTT.

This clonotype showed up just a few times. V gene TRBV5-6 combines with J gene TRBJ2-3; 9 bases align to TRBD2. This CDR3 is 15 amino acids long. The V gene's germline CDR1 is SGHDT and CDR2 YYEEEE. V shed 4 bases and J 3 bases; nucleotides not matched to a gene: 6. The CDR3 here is CASSVSGSWTDTQYF. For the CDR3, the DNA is TGTGCCAGCAGCGTTAGCGGGAGTTGGACAGATACGCAGTATTTT.